One sample yielded the 26 T cell receptor beta chains listed below, sequenced in a study of blood T cell repertoires in COVID-19. Repertoires were generated with immunoSEQ multiplex PCR, while TCRdb's copy carries only in-frame clones and drops some. Found here are over 250,000 clones, under 90% of them singletons; the top ten hold 1.5% to 2%. The sequenced sample was PBMCs or T cells enriched from blood (not recorded which). Receptors were obtained from a woman aged 55-69 years who had recovered from COVID-19.

The chain has TRBV7-9 and TRBJ1-5; 7 bases fit TRBD1. The V segment lost 3 bases and the J segment 7 bases; nucleotides outside the gene matches: 3. CDR1 is SEHNR and CDR2 is FQNEAQ in the germline V gene (reference sequence). This CDR3 is built from 13 residues. Written as DNA, the CDR3 is TGTGCCAGCAGCTTCCAGGGGGGACAGCCCCAGCATTTT. Translation gives CASSFQGGQPQHF.

CDR3 residues: CASSSLAGGEQFF. The CDR3 DNA reads TGTGCCAGCAGTTCACTAGCGGGGGGTGAGCAGTTCTTC. The J gene is TRBJ2-1, the V gene TRBV27, with TRBD2 identical over 12 bases. This CDR3 is 13 amino acids long. Unmatched junction bases numbered 1, after V lost 4 bases and J lost 9 bases. CDR1 and CDR2 (germline): MNHEY, SMNVEV (reference sequence).

The V gene is TRBV9, the J gene TRBJ1-6; 7 bases fit TRBD1. J was trimmed by 11 bases and V by 4 bases; bases with no gene match: 18. CDR3 length: 17 residues. Germline-derived CDR1 and CDR2 are SGDLS and YYNGEE. The CDR3 protein is CASSPYPTGPSTTPLHF. CDR3 coding DNA: TGTGCCAGCAGCCCTTACCCGACAGGGCCGTCTACGACACCCCTCCACTTT.

The V call is TRBV6-1, the J call TRBJ2-2; 8 nucleotides agree with TRBD1. Looked up from germline, CDR1 is MNHNS and CDR2 is SASEGT. This CDR3 contains 15 residues. The V gene end was trimmed by 3 bases and the J gene end by 1 base; junction bases not matched to a gene: 1. The CDR3, as DNA: TGTGCCAGCAGTGAGGGGACAGGGAACACCGGGGAGCTGTTTTTT. Translated, it gives CASSEGTGNTGELFF.

The V and J genes are TRBV6-5 and TRBJ1-1, with 9 bases matching TRBD1. The V gene end was trimmed by 6 bases and the J gene end by 4 bases; junction bases not matched to a gene: 9. This CDR3 region has 15 residues. Germline loops: CDR1 MNHEY, CDR2 SVGAGI. For the CDR3, the DNA is TGTGCCAGCAGGACCGCGACAGGGGGGGCCACTGAAGCTTTCTTT. Translated, it gives CASRTATGGATEAFF.

The chain recombines TRBV10-3 with TRBJ2-5; 9 nucleotides agree with TRBD1. V shed 10 bases, J shed 5 bases, and the junction held 5 bases outside the gene matches. Germline V gene data show CDR1 as ENHRY and CDR2 as SYGVKD. This CDR3 is 12 amino acids long. The CDR3 protein is CATGQGIETQYF. CDR3 DNA sequence: TGTGCCACCGGACAGGGGATTGAGACCCAGTACTTC.

The rearrangement joins TRBV7-3 to TRBJ2-7; 12 bases agree with TRBD2. Germline trimming cut 0 bases from V and 6 bases from J; bases unmatched to any gene: 6. The CDR3 length is 16 residues. Germline CDR1 SGHTA, CDR2 FQGTGA. The CDR3 here is CASSLTETSGRSEQYF. The CDR3 region has the DNA TGTGCCAGCAGCTTAACGGAGACTAGCGGGAGATCCGAGCAGTACTTC.

The CDR3 sequence is CASSPGWGLNYGYTF. The CDR3 coding sequence is TGTGCCAGCAGCCCTGGGTGGGGCCTTAACTATGGCTACACCTTC. The V and J genes are TRBV28 and TRBJ1-2; a possible D gene is TRBD1 (5 bases). The CDR3 has 15 amino acids. Germline V gene sequence: CDR1 MDHEN, CDR2 SYDVKM. Between the trimmed V and J ends, which lost 6 bases and 1 base, there was a span of 15 bases.

This clone occurred a few times. This sample also contains other DNA sequences that code for the same CDR3. The chain links TRBV18 to TRBJ1-4, with 10 bases matching TRBD1. Losses at the gene ends were 3 bases for V and 8 bases for J; bases not matched to a gene: 3. CDR1 and CDR2 from the germline V gene are KGHSH and LQKENI. This CDR3 region has 14 residues. CDR3 DNA sequence: TGTGCCAGCTCACCGGGACAGGGGAACGAAAAACTGTTTTTT. Its translation: CASSPGQGNEKLFF.

The chain joins TRBV9 to TRBJ2-5; no clear D. Deletions cut 0 bases from V and 0 bases from J, with 9 bases between. The CDR3 has 15 amino acids. In germline, CDR1 is SGDLS, CDR2 YYNGEE. CDR3 DNA: TGTGCCAGCAGCGTAGGTGGTACTAACCAAGAGACCCAGTACTTC. It yields the protein CASSVGGTNQETQYF.

The V and J genes are TRBV4-1 and TRBJ1-5; no firm D call. The ends were cut back, 2 bases at V and 5 bases at J, with 7 bases in the middle. The CDR3 length is 13 residues. CDR1 and CDR2 from the germline V gene are MGHRA and YSYEKL. This chain's CDR3 is CASSQSTYQPQHF. The CDR3 coding sequence is TGCGCCAGCAGCCAATCCACTTATCAGCCCCAGCATTTT.

The gene calls are TRBV12-3 or TRBV12-4 and TRBJ1-2; no clear D. This CDR3 region has 13 residues. Trimming took off 2 bases at V and 4 bases at J, with 8 bases between the two ends. CDR3 sequence: CASSLIFSYGYTF. The CDR3 DNA follows: TGTGCCAGCAGTTTAATTTTCAGCTATGGCTACACCTTC.

In this sample, this clone turned up a few times. This chain links TRBV7-3 with TRBJ1-3, with a weak D call TRBD1 (5 bases). This CDR3 spans 13 amino acids. CDR1 and CDR2 (germline): SGHTA, FQGTGA. Trimming took off 5 bases at V and 4 bases at J, with 9 bases between the two ends. The CDR3 reads CASSATVGNTIYF. As DNA, the CDR3 is TGTGCCAGCAGCGCGACAGTGGGAAACACCATATATTTT. Based on the CDR3 plus reference TRBV7-3 and TRBJ1-3, the full variable domain is GAGVSQTPSNKVTEKGKYVELRCDPISGHTALYWYRQSLGQGPEFLIYFQGTGAADDSGLPNDRFFAVRPEGSVSTLKIQRTERGDSAVYLCASSATVGNTIYFGEGSWLTVV.

The chain joins TRBV5-3 to TRBJ2-7, with 9 bases that match TRBD1. TRBV5-3 belongs to the ORF category, with a function that is uncertain. The CDR3 covers 17 residues. Losses at the gene ends were 3 bases for V and 0 bases for J; bases not matched to a gene: 10. The CDR3 region has the DNA TGTGCCAGAAGCTCCTTCGGGACAGGGCTGAGCTCCTACGAGCAGTACTTC. Translating it yields CARSSFGTGLSSYEQYF.

J is TRBJ2-1 and V is TRBV28; possible D gene TRBD2, 5 bases. Germline V lookup: CDR1 MDHEN, CDR2 SYDVKM. The CDR3 loop spans 20 amino acids. Trimming removed 3 bases from V and 5 bases from J, with 29 bases in between. The CDR3 sequence is CASSFNSWGVKYKLDNEQFF. The CDR3 DNA is TGTGCCAGCAGTTTTAATTCCTGGGGAGTGAAATACAAATTGGACAATGAGCAGTTCTTC.

The V call is TRBV28, the J call TRBJ1-2; D might be TRBD1 (5 bases). This CDR3 comprises 15 residues. The V end lost 1 base, the J end lost 0 bases, and 9 bases lay between the germline ends. Germline V gives CDR1 MDHEN, CDR2 SYDVKM. Here the CDR3 DNA reads TGTGCCAGCAGTTTATCGGCAGGGCCTAACTATGGCTACACCTTC. Its protein product is CASSLSAGPNYGYTF.

A few counts support this clone. The rearrangement joins TRBV6-5 to TRBJ1-6; D uncertain. Germline CDR1 reads MNHEY; CDR2 reads SVGAGI. The germline V and J ends were trimmed by 0 bases and 0 bases, with 6 bases remaining between them. CDR3 size: 16 residues. CDR3 nucleotides: TGTGCCAGCAGTTACTCGACTGACTCCTATAATTCACCCCTCCACTTT. It yields the protein CASSYSTDSYNSPLHF.

J is TRBJ1-5 and V is TRBV28; tentatively, D is TRBD1 (6 bases). Germline assignment: CDR1 MDHEN and CDR2 SYDVKM. The CDR3 spans 14 residues. Trimming shortened V by 5 bases and J by 6 bases, and 14 bases separated the two germline ends. The CDR3 DNA is TGTGCCAGCAGTAGACAGGTCGGTAGTCAGCCCCAGCATTTT. This translates into CASSRQVGSQPQHF.

This chain links TRBV5-8 with TRBJ1-2; maybe TRBD1 (5 bases). Germline lookup yields CDR1 SGHTS and CDR2 YDEGEE. CDR3 length: 15 residues. Trimming removed 0 bases from V and 4 bases from J, with 13 bases in between. The DNA for the CDR3 is TGTGCCAGCAGCTTGGATGGTCGACAGTCCTATGGCTACACCTTC. It specifies CASSLDGRQSYGYTF.

With regard to this clone: Other DNA sequences in this specimen translate into the identical CDR3. The CDR3 nucleotides are TGCGCCAGCAGCTTGGAGGGGGGGCGAGGACAGCCCCAGCATTTT. As protein: CASSLEGGRGQPQHF. This chain connects TRBV5-1 to TRBJ1-5, with D maybe TRBD1 (6 bases). V was shortened by 0 bases and J by 7 bases, with 14 bases between the two germline ends. The germline gives CDR1 SGHRS, CDR2 YFSETQ. The CDR3 sequence is 15 residues long.

This chain joins TRBV12-3 or TRBV12-4 and TRBJ1-1; 7 nucleotides match TRBD1. V lost 7 bases to trimming and J lost 1 base; unmatched junction nucleotides: 3. The CDR3 sequence is 13 residues long. CDR3 DNA: TGTGCCAGCAACCACAGGGGGAACACTGAAGCTTTCTTT. Translated: CASNHRGNTEAFF.

This chain uses TRBV2 with TRBJ2-2; 9 nucleotides align to TRBD2. This CDR3 contains 15 residues. Germline V gene sequence: CDR1 SNHLY, CDR2 FYNNEI. Trimming took 6 bases from V and 4 from J; bases not matched to a gene: 6. The CDR3 loop reads CASRRGLAGTGELFF. DNA for the CDR3: TGTGCCAGCAGAAGGGGACTAGCCGGCACCGGGGAGCTGTTTTTT.

The chain uses TRBV5-8 and TRBJ1-2; D unresolved. The V end was cut by 0 bases, the J end by 6 bases, with 9 bases between. CDR3 size: 13 residues. The V gene's germline CDR1 is SGHTS and CDR2 YDEGEE. CDR3 amino acids: CASSLAGNHGYTF. For the CDR3, the DNA is TGTGCCAGCAGCTTGGCGGGGAACCATGGCTACACCTTC.

The chain couples TRBV9 to TRBJ2-4, with D maybe TRBD2 (7 bases). CDR1 and CDR2 (germline): SGDLS, YYNGEE. CDR3 length: 16 residues. Between the trimmed V and J ends, which lost 4 bases and 2 bases, there was a span of 16 bases. For the CDR3, the DNA is TGTGCCAGCAGCCCTGGACTAGGGGGGCCCAAAAACATTCAGTACTTC. Translated: CASSPGLGGPKNIQYF.

The chain has TRBV28 and TRBJ1-4, with a possible D match to TRBD1 (6 bases). This CDR3 contains 14 residues. Trimming pared 3 bases from V and 6 bases from J, leaving 11 bases between. The V gene's germline CDR1 is MDHEN and CDR2 SYDVKM. The CDR3 bases are TGTGCCAGCAGTTTCCAGGGGTGGGATGAAAAACTGTTTTTT. Translated: CASSFQGWDEKLFF.

The rearrangement uses TRBV2 and TRBJ2-3; D unresolved. Germline lookup yields CDR1 SNHLY and CDR2 FYNNEI. The V and J ends lost 5 bases and 3 bases respectively, with 9 bases between them. CDR3 length equals 13 residues. CDR3 nucleotides: TGTGCCAGCAGTAGGTGGGCGACAGATACGCAGTATTTT. It codes for CASSRWATDTQYF.